These T cell receptor beta chains were read from a single sample in a study of shared clonotypes between healthy human individuals. Generated by immunoSEQ multiplex PCR, the TCRdb table keeps only in-frame clones and is missing some. The sample consists of 600,000 or so clones, about 95% of them appearing once. Sequencing was carried out using naive CD8+ T cells sorted from blood. The receptors here all came from a woman younger than 45 in good health. Each CDR3 is given with its conserved first and last residue. D genes are given only for firm matches. Part of the rows lack a size; the others show once, few, many or a class for expanded clones.

V	D	size	J	DNA	CDR3
TRBV7-8	TRBD1	-	TRBJ2-7	TGTGCCAGCAGCTCGCCGGGACAGCACCACGAGCAGTACTTC	CASSSPGQHHEQYF
TRBV10-3	-	once	TRBJ1-2	TGTGCCATCATGTCAGACACCACTAACTATGGCTACACCTTC	CAIMSDTTNYGYTF
TRBV9	-	-	TRBJ2-3	TGTGCCAGCAGCGTAGAACTGGCGGGCACAGATACGCAGTATTTT	CASSVELAGTDTQYF
TRBV7-8	-	once	TRBJ2-7	TGTGCCAGCAGCTTGGGAACGTCGAGCTCCTACGAGCAGTACTTC	CASSLGTSSSYEQYF
TRBV21-1	-	-	TRBJ2-3	TGTGCCTCCAAGCGGGGTACGCAGTATTTT	CASKRGTQYF
TRBV29-1	TRBD1	once	TRBJ1-2	TGCAGCGTGGAACAGGGGCGCTCCTCTAACTATGGCTACACCTTC	CSVEQGRSSNYGYTF
TRBV13	-	-	TRBJ2-7	TGTGCCAGCAGCTTACGTACGCTCCGGGAGCAGTACTTC	CASSLRTLREQYF
TRBV5-1	-	-	TRBJ2-5	TGCGCCAGCAGCTTGGGTTGGGGCGGCGTCGGACAAGAGACCCAGTACTTC	CASSLGWGGVGQETQYF
TRBV6-6	-	-	TRBJ1-5	TGTGCCAGCAGAATAATAAGCAATCAGCCCCAGCATTTT	CASRIISNQPQHF
TRBV6-1	TRBD2	-	TRBJ2-7	TGTGCCAGCAGTGAAGGGACTAGCGTTCACTACGAGCAGTACTTC	CASSEGTSVHYEQYF
TRBV28	-	once	TRBJ1-1	TGTGCCAGCAGTGTTTCGAGGGGGAACACTGAAGCTTTCTTT	CASSVSRGNTEAFF
TRBV7-7	TRBD2	-	TRBJ2-5	TGTGCCAGCAGCTTGCTCCAGCGGGAGCGGATGGAGACCCAGTACTTC	CASSLLQRERMETQYF
TRBV30	-	few	TRBJ1-2	TGTGCCTGGAGTGTACTAGGGGCTGGCTACACCTTC	CAWSVLGAGYTF
TRBV7-8	-	-	TRBJ1-2	TGTGCCAGCAGCTTATCTGGGGAGCCAAATGGCTACACCTTC	CASSLSGEPNGYTF
TRBV28	-	-	TRBJ2-7	TGTGCCAGCGTTGGAATGGCGCGGGGCTACGAGCAGTACTTC	CASVGMARGYEQYF
TRBV27	TRBD2	once	TRBJ2-1	TGTGCCAGCAGTGTGACTAGCGATCTACCGTTCTTC	CASSVTSDLPFF
TRBV9	-	-	TRBJ1-1	TGTGCCAGCAGCGTAGGAGGGTCGGGCCACACTGAAGCTTTCTTT	CASSVGGSGHTEAFF
TRBV4-1	-	-	TRBJ1-2	TGCGCCAGCAGCCAAGACCGGGGGGTGCGCTATGGCTACACCTTC	CASSQDRGVRYGYTF
TRBV5-4	TRBD2	-	TRBJ2-7	TGTGCCAGCAGCTTGGAGCCGGGACTAGCGGGAGACGACCCAGTCTACGAGCAGTACTTC	CASSLEPGLAGDDPVYEQYF
TRBV4-1	-	-	TRBJ2-3	TGCGCCAGCAGCCACACTCTAGCGAAGGACGCAGATACGCAGTATTTT	CASSHTLAKDADTQYF
TRBV19	TRBD1	-	TRBJ1-5	TGTGCCAGTAGCCTAGTACAGGGGAATCAGCCCCAGCATTTT	CASSLVQGNQPQHF
TRBV6-5	-	-	TRBJ2-7	TGTGCCAGCAGTTACTCGGGCGGTTCCTACGAGCAGTACTTC	CASSYSGGSYEQYF
TRBV28	-	-	TRBJ2-1	TGTGCCAGCAGTCCCGCCCATGAGCAGTTCTTC	CASSPAHEQFF
TRBV6-6	TRBD2	-	TRBJ2-7	TGTGCCAGCAGCGGACTAGCGGACTCCTACGAGCAGTACTTC	CASSGLADSYEQYF
TRBV7-9	-	-	TRBJ2-3	TGTGCCAGCAGCCGGGTAGGTGTCGTGTATTTT	CASSRVGVVYF
TRBV7-6	TRBD2	-	TRBJ2-7	TGTGCCAGCAGCGCTGGTCTAGCGGGAGGTCTCGAGCAGTACTTC	CASSAGLAGGLEQYF
TRBV11-2	-	-	TRBJ2-2	TGTGCCAGCAGCTCATCGCTGGGGGCTTACACCGGGGAGCTGTTTTTT	CASSSSLGAYTGELFF
TRBV7-9	-	once	TRBJ1-4	TGTGCCAGCAGCTTAGATCGAGAAAAACTGTTTTTT	CASSLDREKLFF
TRBV27	TRBD1	once	TRBJ1-2	TGTGCCAGCAGTCGACAGGGGGCCTATGGCTACACCTTC	CASSRQGAYGYTF
TRBV5-1	TRBD1	-	TRBJ2-1	TGCGCCAGCAGCGCCGACAGGGGGAATGAGCAGTTCTTC	CASSADRGNEQFF
TRBV11-3	-	once	TRBJ2-1	TGTGCCAGCAGCTTAGATCTTTCCTACAATGAGCAGTTCTTC	CASSLDLSYNEQFF
TRBV13	-	-	TRBJ2-7	TGTGCCAGCAGCTTATCCGGCGCTCTGTACGAGCAGTACTTC	CASSLSGALYEQYF
TRBV9	-	-	TRBJ2-7	TGTGCCAGCAGCGTAGGTGGCGGGACCTACGAGCAGTACTTC	CASSVGGGTYEQYF